Below, 30 T cell receptor beta chains from the same sample are listed, as sequenced in a study of glioma-infiltrating T cells after dendritic cell vaccination listed by TCRdb under 2016. Library preparation used the immunoSEQ multiplex PCR assay. This is the immuneACCESS table as TCRdb keeps it, with only in-frame sequences that have V and J called. A part of the clones is gone; compared with another copy, unresolved V genes explain less than half, and the rest is unexplained. The sample includes approximately 90,000 clones, with about 84% observed a single time. The ten largest clones capture 2.5% to 3% of the sample. The source material was blood, sampled before dendritic cell vaccination. These receptors originate from a human donor with glioblastoma.

The V and J genes are TRBV6-1 and TRBJ1-5; D might be TRBD1 (5 bases). The CDR3 contains 14 residues. Germline V gene sequence: CDR1 MNHNS, CDR2 SASEGT. Between the trimmed V and J ends, which lost 6 bases and 4 bases, there was a span of 13 bases. CDR3 coding DNA: TGTGCCAGCAGGTCAGGGATTGGGAATCAGCCCCAGCATTTT. It is translated as CASRSGIGNQPQHF.

Only one count was recorded for this clone. Here the CDR3 DNA reads TGTGCCAGCAGCCCCGCAACAGGGCCCTCCTCGGCAGGAAACACCATATATTTT. This gives the protein CASSPATGPSSAGNTIYF. The chain carries TRBV13 and TRBJ1-3, with D possibly matching TRBD1 (6 bases). This CDR3 comprises 18 residues. Germline CDR1 is PRHDT and CDR2 is FYEKMQ (reference sequence). With 5 bases removed from V and 4 bases from J, the gap between germline ends came to 24 bases.

The J gene is TRBJ2-7, the V gene TRBV19, with D hard to call. This CDR3 contains 16 residues. CDR1 and CDR2 (germline): LNHDA, SQIVND (reference sequence). V was cut by 0 bases and J by 0 bases, with 12 bases left in between. The CDR3 protein is CASSIDQVSSSYEQYF. CDR3 coding DNA: TGTGCCAGTAGTATAGATCAGGTTTCGAGCTCCTACGAGCAGTACTTC.

The gene calls are TRBV6-1 and TRBJ2-3, with D possibly being TRBD2 (6 bases). Germline V gene lookup returns CDR1 MNHNS and CDR2 SASEGT. This CDR3 contains 15 residues. V lost 4 bases and J 6 bases, leaving 17 bases between the germline ends. The CDR3 DNA reads as TGTGCCAGCAGTGTGCATTCCGGAGGGAGGGATACGCAGTATTTT. Translation: CASSVHSGGRDTQYF.

The chain uses TRBV7-9 and TRBJ1-5; the D is unclear. The germline gives CDR1 SEHNR, CDR2 FQNEAQ (reference sequence). This CDR3 comprises 13 residues. Between the trimmed V and J ends, which lost 3 bases and 6 bases, there was a span of 9 bases. CDR3 protein: CASSFGERQPQHF. The CDR3 nucleotides are TGTGCCAGCAGCTTTGGGGAGCGTCAGCCCCAGCATTTT.

V and J are TRBV19 and TRBJ1-2; TRBD1 aligns across 8 bases. The germline V gene encodes CDR1 LNHDA and CDR2 SQIVND (reference sequence). With V trimmed by 5 bases and J by 6 bases, 5 bases remained unmatched. The CDR3 has 13 amino acids. The CDR3 DNA sequence: TGTGCCAGTAGTTCGGACAGGGTTGATGGCTACACCTTC. Translation gives CASSSDRVDGYTF. The full variable domain, its missing parts supplied by reference TRBV19 and TRBJ1-2, is DGGITQSPKYLFRKEGQNVTLSCEQNLNHDAMYWYRQDPGQGLRLIYYSQIVNDFQKGDIAEGYSVSREKKESFPLTVTSAQKNPTAFYLCASSSDRVDGYTFGSGTRLTVV.

This chain uses TRBV19 with TRBJ2-1, with D unclear. This CDR3 contains 13 residues. Trimming pared 10 bases from V and 4 bases from J, leaving 14 bases between. Germline CDR1 is LNHDA and CDR2 is SQIVND (reference sequence). The CDR3 sequence: CATIERRYNEQFF. Here the CDR3 DNA reads TGTGCCACCATCGAGAGGCGGTACAATGAGCAGTTCTTC.

The chain combines TRBV6-6 with TRBJ2-5, with 12 bases that match TRBD2. The V and J ends lost 7 bases and 1 base, in that order; junction bases with no gene match: 7. The CDR3 runs to 16 residues. Germline lookup yields CDR1 MNHNY and CDR2 SVGAGI (reference sequence). CDR3 protein: CASTIGLAGIQETQYF. DNA for the CDR3: TGTGCCAGCACTATCGGACTAGCGGGGATCCAAGAGACCCAGTACTTC.

V gene TRBV13 combines with J gene TRBJ1-5, with D possibly being TRBD1 (6 bases). This CDR3 region has 14 residues. V was trimmed by 4 bases and J by 3 bases, leaving 10 bases between them. The germline gives CDR1 PRHDT, CDR2 FYEKMQ (reference sequence). The CDR3 nucleotides are TGTGCCAGCAGCTCCCGACAGGCCAATCAGCCCCAGCATTTT. Protein product: CASSSRQANQPQHF. Full variable domain (outside the CDR3, taken from reference TRBV13 and TRBJ1-5): AAGVIQSPRHLIKEKRETATLKCYPIPRHDTVYWYQQGPGQDPQFLISFYEKMQSDKGSIPDRFSAQQFSDYHSELNMSSLELGDSALYFCASSSRQANQPQHFGDGTRLSIL.

The chain combines TRBV5-1 with TRBJ2-7; possibly TRBD1 for D (6 bases). Per germline, CDR1 SGHRS and CDR2 YFSETQ. V dropped 4 bases and J dropped 3 bases, with 8 bases sitting between them. The CDR3 spans 12 residues. CDR3 region: CASSGGHYEQYF. Here the CDR3 DNA reads TGCGCCAGCAGCGGGGGCCACTACGAGCAGTACTTC.

V is TRBV6-6 and J is TRBJ2-2, with TRBD2 matching 12 bases. Germline V gives CDR1 MNHNY, CDR2 SVGAGI (reference sequence). The CDR3 is 16 amino acids. The J segment lost 3 bases and the V segment lost 6 bases, leaving 5 bases of the junction unmatched. CDR3 sequence: CASRHSSGRDTGELFF. For the CDR3, the DNA is TGTGCCAGCAGGCATTCTAGCGGGAGGGACACCGGGGAGCTGTTTTTT.

The chain joins TRBV11-3 to TRBJ2-7, with TRBD1 matching over 8 bases. This CDR3 has 15 residues. Germline-derived CDR1 and CDR2 are SGHNT and YENEEA. The J segment lost 3 bases and the V segment lost 6 bases, leaving 10 bases of the junction unmatched. This chain's CDR3 is CASSDPGTGVYEQYF. DNA for the CDR3: TGTGCCAGCAGTGACCCTGGGACAGGAGTCTACGAGCAGTACTTC. Full variable domain (outside the CDR3, taken from reference TRBV11-3 and TRBJ2-7): EAGVVQSPRYKIIEKKQPVAFWCNPISGHNTLYWYLQNLGQGPELLIRYENEEAVDDSQLPKDRFSAERLKGVDSTLKIQPAELGDSAVYLCASSDPGTGVYEQYFGPGTRLTVT.

Only one count was recorded for this clone. The V gene is TRBV30, the J gene TRBJ2-4; 7 nucleotides align to TRBD1. V shed 1 base and J 0 bases; nucleotides not matched to a gene: 9. Germline V gene sequence: CDR1 GTSNPN, CDR2 SVGIG (reference sequence). There are 17 residues in the CDR3. CDR3 DNA sequence: TGTGCCTGGAGTGACAAGGACAGGACATTAGCCAAAAACATTCAGTACTTC. Its protein is CAWSDKDRTLAKNIQYF.

This chain connects TRBV19 to TRBJ1-3; 8 nucleotides align to TRBD1. From germline, CDR1 is LNHDA and CDR2 SQIVND (reference sequence). Trimming removed 6 bases from V and 2 bases from J; junction bases left unmatched: 3. The CDR3 runs to 14 residues. The CDR3 DNA reads as TGTGCCAGTAGCCCGACAGGGGCTGGAAACACCATATATTTT. It translates to CASSPTGAGNTIYF.

This clone was observed once. The chain recombines TRBV11-2 with TRBJ2-7; D remains unclear. CDR3 length: 12 amino acids. The V end was cut by 6 bases, the J end by 2 bases, with 8 bases between. Germline loops: CDR1 SGHAT, CDR2 FQNNGV. CDR3 residues: CASSLKPYEQYF. For the CDR3, the DNA is TGTGCCAGCAGTCTCAAGCCCTACGAGCAGTACTTC.

V usage is TRBV4-2 and J usage is TRBJ2-7; possible D gene TRBD2, 6 bases. Trimming removed 7 bases from V and 2 bases from J, with 12 bases in between. This CDR3 contains 13 residues. CDR1 is LGHNA and CDR2 is YNFKEQ in the germline V gene. CDR3 protein: CASTGTDAYEQYF. CDR3 nucleotide sequence: TGTGCCAGCACCGGGACTGATGCCTACGAGCAGTACTTC.

The chain employs TRBV6-5 and TRBJ2-7; D call uncertain. In germline, CDR1 is MNHEY, CDR2 SVGAGI. CDR3 length equals 13 residues. With 4 bases removed from V and 5 bases from J, the gap between germline ends came to 12 bases. CDR3 sequence reads: CASSSGRLHEQYF. The CDR3 DNA follows: TGTGCCAGCAGTTCAGGTCGCCTACACGAGCAGTACTTC.

CDR3 in DNA: TGCGCCAGCAGCCGGACAGGGGGGCCTAAGGGAAGCTCCTACGAGCAGTACTTC. Translated, it gives CASSRTGGPKGSSYEQYF. This chain links TRBV4-1 with TRBJ2-7; 10 bases are shared with TRBD1. Germline CDR1 MGHRA, CDR2 YSYEKL. V shed 4 bases and J 0 bases; nucleotides not matched to a gene: 12. The CDR3 consists of 18 residues.

CDR3 sequence (DNA): TGTGCCACCAGCCCCCGAGGTGGGACAGTGTCCCAAGAGACCCAGTACTTC. Translating gives CATSPRGGTVSQETQYF. V is TRBV15 and J is TRBJ2-5; 7 bases line up with TRBD1. Germline lookup yields CDR1 LNHNV and CDR2 YYDKDF (reference sequence). This CDR3 spans 17 amino acids. J was trimmed by 1 base and V by 5 bases; bases with no gene match: 13.

The gene calls are TRBV4-3 and TRBJ2-1, with 12 positions matching TRBD2. Looked up from germline, CDR1 is LGHNA and CDR2 is YSLEER. With 0 bases clipped from V and 5 bases from J, the junction kept 5 bases outside the gene matches. The CDR3 sequence is 17 residues long. CDR3 sequence (DNA): TGCGCCAGCAGCCAAGACGGACTAGCGGGACTCGACAATGAGCAGTTCTTC. Protein: CASSQDGLAGLDNEQFF.

The chain is built from TRBV18 and TRBJ2-6, with 7 bases that match TRBD1. The CDR3 is made up of 16 amino acids. In germline, CDR1 is KGHSH, CDR2 LQKENI. Unmatched junction bases numbered 4, after V lost 3 bases and J lost 2 bases. CDR3 amino acids: CASSPSTGTGANVLTF. In DNA, the CDR3 is TGTGCCAGCTCACCTTCGACAGGGACTGGGGCCAACGTCCTGACTTTC.

This clone showed up just a few times. This sequence joins TRBV5-6 and TRBJ2-1; 11 nucleotides line up with TRBD2. J was trimmed by 9 bases and V by 2 bases; bases with no gene match: 7. This CDR3 is 15 amino acids long. Germline CDR1 reads SGHDT; CDR2 reads YYEEEE. The chain's CDR3 is CASSFVTSGKGEQFF. DNA of the CDR3: TGTGCCAGCAGCTTCGTGACTAGCGGGAAGGGTGAGCAGTTCTTC.

V and J are TRBV2 and TRBJ2-7; D is unclear. The CDR3 runs to 12 residues. V was pared by 2 bases and J by 0 bases, with 2 bases between. Germline-derived CDR1 and CDR2 are SNHLY and FYNNEI. CDR3 protein: CASSERSYEQYF. The DNA of the CDR3 is TGTGCCAGCAGTGAACGCTCCTACGAGCAGTACTTC.

The chain combines TRBV11-2 with TRBJ1-5; perhaps TRBD1 as D (5 bases). The CDR3 consists of 15 residues. The V end lost 1 base, the J end lost 2 bases, and 9 bases lay between the germline ends. CDR1 is SGHAT and CDR2 is FQNNGV in the germline V gene. CDR3 nucleotide sequence: TGTGCCAGCAGCTTAGCAGGGAATGGCAATCAGCCCCAGCATTTT. Translated, it gives CASSLAGNGNQPQHF. Combining the CDR3 with reference TRBV11-2 and TRBJ1-5 gives the whole variable domain EAGVAQSPRYKIIEKRQSVAFWCNPISGHATLYWYQQILGQGPKLLIQFQNNGVVDDSQLPKDRFSAERLKGVDSTLKIQPAKLEDSAVYLCASSLAGNGNQPQHFGDGTRLSIL.

The V call is TRBV27, the J call TRBJ2-2; 10 bases line up with TRBD2. Germline V gene sequence: CDR1 MNHEY, CDR2 SMNVEV (reference sequence). The CDR3 covers 15 residues. V was pared by 10 bases and J by 8 bases, with 13 bases of the junction left unmatched. For the CDR3, the DNA is TGTGCCACCAGAGGGCTAGCGGGAGTCCCGGGGGAGCTGTTTTTT. It yields the protein CATRGLAGVPGELFF.

This chain uses TRBV5-4 with TRBJ2-6, with 7 bases aligning to TRBD1. The CDR3 runs to 17 residues. The germline V gene has CDR1 SGHNT and CDR2 YYREEE (reference sequence). V shed 5 bases and J 4 bases; nucleotides not matched to a gene: 12. In nucleotides, the CDR3 is TGTGCCAGCAGTAAAGACAGGGAGCGTGGCGGGGCCAACGTCCTGACTTTC. This translates into CASSKDRERGGANVLTF.

The rearrangement joins TRBV9 to TRBJ2-1; TRBD2 aligns across 9 bases. The CDR3 has 14 residues. Germline CDR1 is SGDLS and CDR2 is YYNGEE. J lost 12 bases, V lost 4 bases, and 11 bases had no gene match. The CDR3 region has the DNA TGTGCCAGCAGCCCCATTAGCGGGAGCAGCGGGCAGTTCTTC. Translated, it gives CASSPISGSSGQFF.

This clone is a singleton in its sample. J is TRBJ1-1 and V is TRBV7-2, with a weak D call TRBD1 (5 bases). The CDR3 consists of 12 residues. The V end was cut by 5 bases, the J end by 11 bases, with 15 bases between. Germline assignment: CDR1 SGHTA and CDR2 FQGNSA. Here the CDR3 DNA reads TGTGCCAGCAGCCAATATGGGGGGAAGGCTTTCTTT. As protein: CASSQYGGKAFF. The whole variable domain, filled in from reference TRBV7-2 and TRBJ1-1, reads GAGVSQSPSNKVTEKGKDVELRCDPISGHTALYWYRQSLGQGLEFLIYFQGNSAPDKSGLPSDRFSAERTGGSVSTLTIQRTQQEDSAVYLCASSQYGGKAFFGQGTRLTVV.

This rearrangement joins TRBV9 to TRBJ2-2; D is undetermined. The CDR3 has 12 amino acids. The V and J ends lost 2 bases and 5 bases respectively, with 4 bases between them. Germline lookup yields CDR1 SGDLS and CDR2 YYNGEE. The CDR3 region has the DNA TGTGCCAGCAGCGTTACAACCGGGGAGCTGTTTTTT. Translation gives CASSVTTGELFF.

This clone has only a few counts. The rearrangement links TRBV4-3 to TRBJ1-4, with TRBD1 matching 10 bases. After removal of 4 bases from V and 5 bases from J, the junction contained 1 base not matched to a gene. This CDR3 is built from 14 residues. Germline lookup yields CDR1 LGHNA and CDR2 YSLEER. Here the CDR3 DNA reads TGCGCCAGCAGCCGGGGACAGGGGAATGAAAAACTGTTTTTT. The encoded protein is CASSRGQGNEKLFF.